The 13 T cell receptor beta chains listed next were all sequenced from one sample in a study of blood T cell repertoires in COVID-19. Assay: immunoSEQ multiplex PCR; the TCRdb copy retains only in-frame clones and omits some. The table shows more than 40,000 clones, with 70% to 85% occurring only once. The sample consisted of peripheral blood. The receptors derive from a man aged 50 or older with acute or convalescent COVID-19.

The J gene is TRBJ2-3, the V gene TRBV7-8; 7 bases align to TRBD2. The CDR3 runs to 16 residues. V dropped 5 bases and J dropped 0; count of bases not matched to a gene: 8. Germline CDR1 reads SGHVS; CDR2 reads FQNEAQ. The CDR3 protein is CASSTWDYSSTDTQYF. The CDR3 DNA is TGTGCCAGCAGCACCTGGGACTACTCTAGCACAGATACGCAGTATTTT.

CDR3 amino acids: CASSRLARTQYF. CDR3 sequence (DNA): TGTGCCAGCAGTCGACTAGCCCGGACGCAGTATTTT. The V gene is TRBV6-5, the J gene TRBJ2-3; 7 nucleotides agree with TRBD2. Trimming at V came to 5 bases and at J to 9 bases, leaving 5 bases not matched to a gene. CDR3 length: 12 residues. Germline CDR1 reads MNHEY; CDR2 reads SVGAGI.

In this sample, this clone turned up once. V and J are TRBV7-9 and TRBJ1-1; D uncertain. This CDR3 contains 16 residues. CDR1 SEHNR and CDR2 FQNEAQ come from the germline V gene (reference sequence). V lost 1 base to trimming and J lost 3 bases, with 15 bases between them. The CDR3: CASSLEYHPADTEAFF. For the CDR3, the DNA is TGTGCCAGCAGCTTAGAATACCACCCGGCGGACACTGAAGCTTTCTTT.

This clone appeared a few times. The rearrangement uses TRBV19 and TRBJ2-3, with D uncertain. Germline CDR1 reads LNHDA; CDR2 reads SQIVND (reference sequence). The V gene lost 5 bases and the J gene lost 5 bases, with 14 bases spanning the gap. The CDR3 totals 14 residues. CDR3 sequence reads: CASSSPGVQDTQYF. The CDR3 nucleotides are TGTGCCAGTAGTTCCCCAGGCGTCCAAGATACGCAGTATTTT.

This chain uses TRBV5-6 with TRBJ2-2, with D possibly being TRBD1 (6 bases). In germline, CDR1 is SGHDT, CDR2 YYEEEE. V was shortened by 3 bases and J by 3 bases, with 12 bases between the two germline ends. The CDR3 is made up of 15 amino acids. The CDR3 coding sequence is TGTGCCAGCAGCTCCCAGCCAGGGGACACCGGGGAGCTGTTTTTT. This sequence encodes CASSSQPGDTGELFF.

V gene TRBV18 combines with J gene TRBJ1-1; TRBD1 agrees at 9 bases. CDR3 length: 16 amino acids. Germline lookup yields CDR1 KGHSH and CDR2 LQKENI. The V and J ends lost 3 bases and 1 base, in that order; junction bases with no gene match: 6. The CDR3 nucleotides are TGTGCCAGCTCACCTAGGGGACAGGGCGCGAACACTGAAGCTTTCTTT. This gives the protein CASSPRGQGANTEAFF.

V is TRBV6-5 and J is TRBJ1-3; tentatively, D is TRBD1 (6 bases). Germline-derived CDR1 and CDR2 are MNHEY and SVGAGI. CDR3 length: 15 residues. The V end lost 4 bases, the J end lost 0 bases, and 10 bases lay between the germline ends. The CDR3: CASSSLTGSGNTIYF. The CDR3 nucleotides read TGTGCCAGCAGTTCTCTGACAGGCTCTGGAAACACCATATATTTT.

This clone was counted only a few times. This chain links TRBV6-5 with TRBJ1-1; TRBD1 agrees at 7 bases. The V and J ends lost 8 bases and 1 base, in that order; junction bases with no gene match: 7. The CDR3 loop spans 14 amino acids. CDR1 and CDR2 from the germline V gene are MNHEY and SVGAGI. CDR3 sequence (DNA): TGTGCCAGCGCAAACGACAGGGCGAACACTGAAGCTTTCTTT. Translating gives CASANDRANTEAFF.

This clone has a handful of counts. DNA for the CDR3: TGTGCCAGTAGTCCGCAGGGGCAGGAAGATCAGCCCCAGCATTTT. Protein sequence: CASSPQGQEDQPQHF. The chain is built from TRBV19 and TRBJ1-5; D is perhaps TRBD1 (6 bases). The CDR3 totals 15 residues. The germline gives CDR1 LNHDA, CDR2 SQIVND (reference sequence). The V and J ends lost 5 bases and 5 bases respectively, with 16 bases between them.

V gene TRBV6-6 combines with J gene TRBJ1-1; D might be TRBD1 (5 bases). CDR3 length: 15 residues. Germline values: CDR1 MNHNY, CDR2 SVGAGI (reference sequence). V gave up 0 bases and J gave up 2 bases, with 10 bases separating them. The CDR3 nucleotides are TGTGCCAGCAGTTACTCTTCGACAGTCAACACTGAAGCTTTCTTT. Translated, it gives CASSYSSTVNTEAFF.

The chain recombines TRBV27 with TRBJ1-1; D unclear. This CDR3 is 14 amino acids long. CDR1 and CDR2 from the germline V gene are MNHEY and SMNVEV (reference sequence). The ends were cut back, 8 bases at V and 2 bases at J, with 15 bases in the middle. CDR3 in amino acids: CASGPLPGNTEAFF. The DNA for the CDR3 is TGTGCCAGCGGGCCCTTGCCTGGAAACACTGAAGCTTTCTTT.

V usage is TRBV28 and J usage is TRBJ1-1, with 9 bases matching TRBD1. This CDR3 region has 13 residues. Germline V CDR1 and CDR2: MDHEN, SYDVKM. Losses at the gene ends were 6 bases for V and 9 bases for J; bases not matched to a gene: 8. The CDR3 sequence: CASSNTGGGQAFF. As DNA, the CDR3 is TGTGCCAGCAGCAACACAGGGGGCGGGCAAGCTTTCTTT.

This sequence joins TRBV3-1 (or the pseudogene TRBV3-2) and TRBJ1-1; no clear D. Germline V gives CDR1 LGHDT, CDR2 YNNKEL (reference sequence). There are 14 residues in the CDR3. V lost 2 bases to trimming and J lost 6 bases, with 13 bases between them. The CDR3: CASSQFGGRAEAFF. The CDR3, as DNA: TGTGCCAGCAGCCAATTTGGAGGGAGGGCTGAAGCTTTCTTT.